The 9 T cell receptor beta chains in this list originate from one sample, sequenced in a study of shared clonotypes between healthy human individuals. The data were produced by immunoSEQ multiplex PCR, yet TCRdb's version contains in-frame clones alone and is incomplete. Of some 2,000,000 clones in the sample, approximately 96% were seen once. The sequenced sample was naive CD4+ T cells sorted from blood. Subset reported: CD45RA+ positively selected. The receptors stem from a man between 18 and 35 years old in good health.

This sequence joins TRBV6-1 and TRBJ2-7; D uncertain. Trimming stripped 4 bases from V and 3 bases from J, with 10 bases between. CDR3 length: 13 residues. Per the germline V gene, CDR1 is MNHNS and CDR2 is SASEGT. CDR3 nucleotides: TGTGCCAGCAGTGTTGAACTCGACTACGAGCAGTACTTC. This translates into CASSVELDYEQYF.

This chain uses TRBV4-2 with TRBJ2-7; D unresolved. The CDR3 extends over 13 amino acids. Trimming left V 1 base short and J 0 bases short, with 4 bases between. CDR1 and CDR2 from the germline V gene are LGHNA and YNFKEQ. CDR3 residues: CASSQASSYEQYF. The CDR3, as DNA: TGTGCCAGCAGCCAAGCCTCCTCCTACGAGCAGTACTTC.

V gene TRBV28 combines with J gene TRBJ1-2; TRBD1 matches at 9 bases. The germline CDR1 and CDR2 sequences are MDHEN and SYDVKM. With V trimmed by 5 bases and J by 0 bases, 4 bases remained unmatched. The length of the CDR3 is 15 residues. The CDR3 bases are TGTGCCAGCAGTCGGGGGGACAGGGCTAACTATGGCTACACCTTC. Amino acid sequence: CASSRGDRANYGYTF.

The table lists this clone with a count of one. The chain uses TRBV10-1 and TRBJ1-2; D call uncertain. In germline, CDR1 is WNHNN, CDR2 SYGVQD (reference sequence). Trimming removed 8 bases at V and 3 bases at J, with 7 bases between. The CDR3 extends over 11 amino acids. The CDR3 coding sequence is TGCGCCAGCCCCGGCCACTATGGCTACACCTTC. It encodes CASPGHYGYTF.

The chain joins TRBV6-8 to TRBJ1-4, with 9 bases lining up with TRBD1. The CDR3 is made up of 16 amino acids. Trimming took 6 bases from V and 5 from J; bases not matched to a gene: 10. In germline, CDR1 is MNHGY, CDR2 SAAAGT. The CDR3, as DNA: TGTGCCAGCAGCCCAACCAGGGACAGGGCGAATGAAAAACTGTTTTTT. This codes for CASSPTRDRANEKLFF.

The chain has TRBV30 and TRBJ1-5, with TRBD1 matching 8 bases. The V gene's germline CDR1 is GTSNPN and CDR2 SVGIG (reference sequence). This CDR3 has 15 residues. V dropped 0 bases and J dropped 7; count of bases not matched to a gene: 8. The CDR3 here is CAWSVGQGAWQPQHF. The DNA for the CDR3 is TGTGCCTGGAGTGTCGGGCAGGGGGCATGGCAGCCCCAGCATTTT.

The chain combines TRBV4-1 with TRBJ1-4, with D possibly TRBD1 on 5 matching bases. Germline assignment: CDR1 MGHRA and CDR2 YSYEKL. Trimming removed 0 bases from V and 11 bases from J, with 19 bases in between. The CDR3 extends over 16 amino acids. CDR3 loop: CASSQDWTSGTGKLFF. CDR3 DNA sequence: TGCGCCAGCAGCCAAGATTGGACGAGTGGGACGGGTAAACTGTTTTTT.

The rearrangement joins TRBV30 to TRBJ2-3, with TRBD1 matching 8 bases. The junction had 6 bases not matched to a gene; V was cut back by 5 bases and J by 2 bases. Germline values: CDR1 GTSNPN, CDR2 SVGIG (reference sequence). The CDR3 runs 14 residues. CDR3 coding DNA: TGTGCCTGGGGACAGGGCCCCTACACAGATACGCAGTATTTT. It encodes CAWGQGPYTDTQYF. Full variable domain (rest looked up from reference TRBV30 and TRBJ2-3): SQTIHQWPATLVQPVGSPLSLECTVEGTSNPNLYWYRQAAGRGLQLLFYSVGIGQISSEVPQNLSASRPQDRQFILSSKKLLLSDSGFYLCAWGQGPYTDTQYFGPGTRLTVL.

This clone has a single count. V gene TRBV29-1 combines with J gene TRBJ2-7, with D perhaps TRBD1 or TRBD2 (5 bases each). Trimming cost V 8 bases and J 2 bases, with 10 bases left between them. Germline CDR1 SQVTM, CDR2 ANQGSEA. The CDR3 is 11 amino acids. DNA for the CDR3: TGCAGCTACCGGGACCCCTACGAGCAGTACTTC. Translating gives CSYRDPYEQYF.